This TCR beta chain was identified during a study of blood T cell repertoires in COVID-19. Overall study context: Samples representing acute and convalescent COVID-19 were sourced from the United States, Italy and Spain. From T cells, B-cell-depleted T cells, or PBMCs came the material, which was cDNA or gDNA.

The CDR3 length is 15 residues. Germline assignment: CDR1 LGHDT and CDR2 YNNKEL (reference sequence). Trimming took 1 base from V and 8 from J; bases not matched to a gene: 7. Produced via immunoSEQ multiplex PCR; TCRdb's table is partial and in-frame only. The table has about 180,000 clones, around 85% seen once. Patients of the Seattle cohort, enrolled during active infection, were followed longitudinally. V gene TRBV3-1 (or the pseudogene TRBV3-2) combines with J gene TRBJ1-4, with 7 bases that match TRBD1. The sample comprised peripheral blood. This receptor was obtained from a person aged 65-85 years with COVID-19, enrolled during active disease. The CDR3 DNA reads TGTGCCAGCAGCCAAGCTGGACAGGTGGGCGAAAAACTGTTTTTT. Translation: CASSQAGQVGEKLFF.